Shown below are 26 T cell receptor beta chains from a single sample sequenced in a study of cytomegalovirus exposure and HLA in healthy donors. Both 60 Vbeta primers and 13 Jbeta primers went into the PCR. The method was immunoSEQ multiplex PCR; TCRdb's version includes in-frame clones alone and lacks a portion of them. The sample lists approximately 97,000 clones, roughly 76% seen once, with less than 4.5% in the top ten. The sequenced material came from PBMCs. All receptors come from a man aged 40-50 years in good health and CMV-seronegative.

V is TRBV6-5 and J is TRBJ1-2; D unclear. The CDR3 length is 13 residues. The germline V gene has CDR1 MNHEY and CDR2 SVGAGI. V was trimmed by 5 bases and J by 5 bases, leaving 12 bases between them. The CDR3 protein is CASSPGSIYGYTF. CDR3 nucleotides: TGTGCCAGCAGTCCGGGGTCCATATATGGCTACACCTTC.

The gene calls are TRBV6-4 and TRBJ2-3; 7 bases map to TRBD1. CDR3 length: 14 residues. Trimming took 0 bases from V and 8 from J; bases not matched to a gene: 5. Germline V CDR1 and CDR2: MRHNA, SNTAGT. CDR3 nucleotides: TGTGCCAGCAGTGACTCAGAGGGGGCGAGTACGCAGTATTTT. It specifies CASSDSEGASTQYF.

The chain carries TRBV6-6 and TRBJ1-5; D may be TRBD1 (5 bases). The germline CDR1 and CDR2 sequences are MNHNY and SVGAGI (reference sequence). The V and J ends lost 7 bases and 0 bases respectively, with 13 bases between them. This CDR3 has 15 residues. This chain's CDR3 is CASTLTADSNQPQHF. CDR3 nucleotide sequence: TGTGCCAGCACCTTGACAGCAGATAGCAATCAGCCCCAGCATTTT.

The rearrangement uses TRBV27 and TRBJ1-6; 8 bases are shared with TRBD1. CDR3 size: 15 residues. Germline CDR1 reads MNHEY; CDR2 reads SMNVEV (reference sequence). V lost 5 bases, J lost 6 bases, and 6 bases stayed unmatched. CDR3 nucleotide sequence: TGTGCCAGCAGTACCCGACAGGGGTCTAATTCACCCCTCCACTTT. Translated: CASSTRQGSNSPLHF.

About this clone: Distinct nucleotide sequences in the sample also encode this CDR3. The chain couples TRBV14 to TRBJ2-4; 7 bases are a match to TRBD1. Germline CDR1 and CDR2: SGHDN and FVKESK. V lost 4 bases and J lost 1; bases outside the gene matches: 1. The CDR3 has 14 residues. The CDR3 DNA is TGTGCCAGCAGCCTACAGGGGGCCAAAAACATTCAGTACTTC. It translates to CASSLQGAKNIQYF.

V usage is TRBV9 and J usage is TRBJ2-6; D remains ambiguous. This CDR3 comprises 14 residues. Germline V gene sequence: CDR1 SGDLS, CDR2 YYNGEE. The V end lost 3 bases, the J end lost 0 bases, and 4 bases lay between the germline ends. The CDR3 is CASSDYSGANVLTF. In DNA, the CDR3 is TGTGCCAGCAGCGACTACTCTGGGGCCAACGTCCTGACTTTC.

The sample holds a few counts of this clone. CDR3 nucleotides: TGTGCCAGCTCACGAGAGAGGGCGAAGGCCTACGAGCAGTACTTC. This sequence encodes CASSRERAKAYEQYF. The rearrangement joins TRBV18 to TRBJ2-7; tentatively, D is TRBD2 (5 bases). The CDR3 consists of 15 residues. The V and J ends lost 4 bases and 2 bases respectively, with 15 bases between them. CDR1 KGHSH and CDR2 LQKENI come from the germline V gene.

This rearrangement joins TRBV2 to TRBJ2-2; possibly TRBD1 for D (6 bases). V lost 6 bases and J lost 1, with 15 bases in between. Germline CDR1 is SNHLY and CDR2 is FYNNEI. The CDR3 length is 16 residues. DNA of the CDR3: TGTGCCAGCAGACACGGAAGGGGGTTGAACACCGGGGAGCTGTTTTTT. This gives the protein CASRHGRGLNTGELFF.

This clone was seen only once. This sequence joins TRBV4-2 and TRBJ2-1; 9 bases fit TRBD1. The CDR3 covers 14 residues. Looked up from germline, CDR1 is LGHNA and CDR2 is YNFKEQ. The V and J ends lost 0 bases and 12 bases, in that order; junction bases with no gene match: 6. CDR3 nucleotides: TGTGCCAGCAGCCAAGATCGGTTGGACAGGGGGCAGTTCTTC. Amino acid sequence: CASSQDRLDRGQFF.

The chain joins TRBV4-2 to TRBJ1-5; no clear D gene. V was cut by 1 base and J by 8 bases, with 15 bases left in between. Germline V gives CDR1 LGHNA, CDR2 YNFKEQ. The CDR3 length is 15 residues. The chain's CDR3 is CASSQVLAGEEPQHF. In DNA form, the CDR3 reads TGTGCCAGCAGCCAAGTCCTGGCCGGGGAAGAGCCCCAGCATTTT.

With regard to this clone: The sample contains more than one DNA sequence encoding this CDR3. J is TRBJ2-5 and V is TRBV29-1; 8 bases fit TRBD2. Trimming cost V 7 bases and J 5 bases; bases outside gene matches: 6. CDR3 length: 12 residues. Germline V lookup: CDR1 SQVTM, CDR2 ANQGSEA. Written as DNA, the CDR3 is TGCAGCGCCAGGGGCGGGGGGGAGACCCAGTACTTC. Amino acid sequence: CSARGGGETQYF.

V usage is TRBV29-1 and J usage is TRBJ2-5; 10 bases fit TRBD2. The V gene end was trimmed by 5 bases and the J gene end by 1 base; junction bases not matched to a gene: 1. CDR3 length: 13 residues. CDR1 is SQVTM and CDR2 is ANQGSEA in the germline V gene. CDR3 nucleotide sequence: TGCAGCGTTAGCGGGGGGGTCCAAGAGACCCAGTACTTC. Residues: CSVSGGVQETQYF.

V gene TRBV21-1 combines with J gene TRBJ2-5; the D call of TRBD2 is as the table states it, not checked on the DNA. TRBV21-1 is flagged as a pseudogene. The CDR3 is made up of 18 amino acids. CDR3 DNA: TGTGCCAGCAGCAAAGGGGGACTAGCGGGGGGTCGATCAGAGACCCAGTACTTC. Its protein product is CASSKGGLAGGRSETQYF.

This clone appeared many times. V and J are TRBV19 and TRBJ1-1; the match to TRBD1 covers 7 bases. With V trimmed by 3 bases and J by 7 bases, 5 bases remained unmatched. The CDR3 runs to 13 residues. The V gene's germline CDR1 is LNHDA and CDR2 SQIVND (reference sequence). CDR3 region: CASSIQQGNEAFF. For the CDR3, the DNA is TGTGCCAGTAGTATTCAACAGGGGAATGAAGCTTTCTTT.

V usage is TRBV4-1 and J usage is TRBJ2-4, with D possibly being TRBD2 (6 bases). Germline V gene data show CDR1 as MGHRA and CDR2 as YSYEKL. The CDR3 covers 16 residues. The germline V and J ends were trimmed by 4 bases and 3 bases, with 16 bases remaining between them. Written as DNA, the CDR3 is TGCGCCAGCAGCCCCGGACGCCCGGGAGTCAAAAACATTCAGTACTTC. It yields the protein CASSPGRPGVKNIQYF.

To note about this clone: The same CDR3 also results from other DNA sequences found in this sample. The V gene is TRBV19, the J gene TRBJ1-5; 8 bases are shared with TRBD1. CDR3 size: 13 residues. The V and J ends lost 3 bases and 5 bases, in that order; junction bases with no gene match: 0. Looked up from germline, CDR1 is LNHDA and CDR2 is SQIVND (reference sequence). The CDR3 is CASSMDRDQPQHF. The DNA for the CDR3 is TGTGCCAGTAGTATGGACAGGGATCAGCCCCAGCATTTT.

This clone came up a few times. This sequence joins TRBV4-1 and TRBJ1-6; 9 nucleotides align to TRBD1. This CDR3 comprises 17 residues. Trimming cost V 0 bases and J 0 bases; bases outside gene matches: 0. Germline lookup yields CDR1 MGHRA and CDR2 YSYEKL. CDR3 region: CASSQETGGSYNSPLHF. The CDR3 nucleotides read TGCGCCAGCAGCCAAGAGACAGGGGGCTCCTATAATTCACCCCTCCACTTT.

The chain employs TRBV5-8 and TRBJ2-7, with D possibly matching TRBD2 (7 bases). The germline V gene encodes CDR1 SGHTS and CDR2 YDEGEE. This CDR3 region has 17 residues. Trimming cost V 1 base and J 1 base, with 18 bases left between them. In DNA form, the CDR3 reads TGTGCCAGCAGCTTGAGGGGGGGTTATCAGCCTTCCTACGAGCAGTACTTC. It yields the protein CASSLRGGYQPSYEQYF.

CDR3 DNA: TGCGCCAGCAGCTTGGATTCTACGGGTCGCGGGGAGCAGTACTTC. This encodes CASSLDSTGRGEQYF. V and J are TRBV5-1 and TRBJ2-7; the D gene is possibly TRBD2 (5 bases). The CDR3 is 15 amino acids. Trimming cost V 0 bases and J 7 bases, with 17 bases left between them. The V gene's germline CDR1 is SGHRS and CDR2 YFSETQ.

CDR3 sequence: CASSYRTSEADTQYF. The CDR3 bases are TGTGCCAGCTCGTATCGGACTAGCGAGGCAGATACGCAGTATTTT. The chain uses TRBV18 and TRBJ2-3, with 9 bases that match TRBD2. From germline, CDR1 is KGHSH and CDR2 LQKENI. V was clipped by 6 bases and J by 4 bases; unmatched bases: 8. The CDR3 has 15 amino acids.

The count of this clone is one. The chain employs TRBV19 and TRBJ2-3, with TRBD1 identical over 8 bases. There are 14 residues in the CDR3. J gave up 3 bases and V 9 bases, and 8 bases lay outside the gene matches. Per the germline V gene, CDR1 is LNHDA and CDR2 is SQIVND (reference sequence). In nucleotides, the CDR3 is TGTGCCAGCTCGAAGACAGGGGAGACAGATACGCAGTATTTT. This translates into CASSKTGETDTQYF.

The V and J genes are TRBV7-6 and TRBJ2-7; TRBD2 is a possible D gene (5 bases). The germline V gene has CDR1 SGHVS and CDR2 FNYEAQ. The germline V and J ends were trimmed by 5 bases and 2 bases, with 16 bases remaining between them. This CDR3 region has 15 residues. The CDR3 spells CASSRHQDGTYEQYF. CDR3 coding DNA: TGTGCCAGCAGCCGACACCAGGACGGGACCTACGAGCAGTACTTC.

This clone was found a few times. This chain links TRBV5-4 with TRBJ2-2; 8 bases line up with TRBD1. V gave up 4 bases and J gave up 4 bases; unmatched junction bases: 3. The CDR3 has 14 amino acids. Germline CDR1 reads SGHNT; CDR2 reads YYREEE (reference sequence). DNA for the CDR3: TGTGCCAGCAGCGTAGACAGGGGCACCGGGGAGCTGTTTTTT. Translating it yields CASSVDRGTGELFF. The complete variable domain, with remaining parts taken from reference TRBV5-4 and TRBJ2-2, reads ETGVTQSPTHLIKTRGQQVTLRCSSQSGHNTVSWYQQALGQGPQFIFQYYREEENGRGNFPPRFSGLQFPNYSSELNVNALELDDSALYLCASSVDRGTGELFFGEGSRLTVL.

This sequence joins TRBV6-6 and TRBJ2-2; 10 bases align to TRBD1. V shed 3 bases, J shed 4 bases, and the junction held 2 bases outside the gene matches. CDR1 MNHNY and CDR2 SVGAGI come from the germline V gene (reference sequence). This CDR3 region has 15 residues. This chain's CDR3 is CASSYRTGGTGELFF. The CDR3 DNA sequence: TGTGCCAGCAGTTATAGGACAGGGGGCACCGGGGAGCTGTTTTTT.

Only a few counts were recorded for this clone. The chain has TRBV5-1 and TRBJ1-1, with 9 positions matching TRBD1. The germline gives CDR1 SGHRS, CDR2 YFSETQ. The trim removed 2 bases at V and 1 base at J, leaving 6 bases unmatched. This CDR3 has 16 residues. This chain's CDR3 is CASSFVDRGGNTEAFF. As DNA, the CDR3 is TGCGCCAGCAGCTTCGTGGACAGGGGCGGGAACACTGAAGCTTTCTTT.

This chain connects TRBV6-6 to TRBJ2-3; 7 bases are a match to TRBD2. V trimming: 8 bases; J trimming: 0 bases; junction bases outside the gene matches: 8. Germline CDR1 and CDR2: MNHNY and SVGAGI (reference sequence). CDR3 length: 15 amino acids. The CDR3 protein is CASGSREASTDTQYF. CDR3 in DNA: TGTGCCAGCGGTTCACGGGAGGCTAGCACAGATACGCAGTATTTT.